This T cell receptor (beta chain) came from a study of blood T cell repertoires in COVID-19. Study context: The United States, Italy and Spain supplied acute and convalescent COVID-19 samples. The analysed material was cDNA or gDNA that came from T cells, B-cell-depleted T cells, or PBMCs.

Original analysis: Reference gene primer amplification gave nucleated cell count estimates. TCRdb's copy holds only in-frame clones and misses some; the assay was immunoSEQ multiplex PCR. The DNA gave D and trimming, while V, J and clone size come from that table. Of roughly 30,000 clones listed, around 85% are singletons. The CDR3 has 15 residues. V shed 0 bases and J shed 5 bases, with 16 bases lying between them. The germline CDR1 and CDR2 sequences are SQVTM and ANQGSEA. V is TRBV29-1 and J is TRBJ2-5; possibly TRBD1 for D (5 bases). This TCR was recovered from a woman in her sixties with acute or convalescent COVID-19. Sequenced input: peripheral blood. The CDR3 DNA reads as TGCAGCGTTGAAGATCCCCCAGGGTCGTGGGAGACCCAGTACTTC. Translated: CSVEDPPGSWETQYF.